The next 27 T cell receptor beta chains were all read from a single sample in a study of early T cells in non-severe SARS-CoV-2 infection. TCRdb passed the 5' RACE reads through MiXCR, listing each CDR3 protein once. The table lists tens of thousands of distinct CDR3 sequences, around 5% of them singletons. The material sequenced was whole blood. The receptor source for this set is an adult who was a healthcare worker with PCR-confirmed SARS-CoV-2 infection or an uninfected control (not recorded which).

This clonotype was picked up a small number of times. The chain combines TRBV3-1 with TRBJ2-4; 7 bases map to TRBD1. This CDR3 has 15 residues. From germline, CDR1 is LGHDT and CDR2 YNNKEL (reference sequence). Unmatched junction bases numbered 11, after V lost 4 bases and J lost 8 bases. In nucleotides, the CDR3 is TGTGCCAGCAGCCTCAAGGGACAGACGATGGACATTCAGTACTTC. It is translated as CASSLKGQTMDIQYF.

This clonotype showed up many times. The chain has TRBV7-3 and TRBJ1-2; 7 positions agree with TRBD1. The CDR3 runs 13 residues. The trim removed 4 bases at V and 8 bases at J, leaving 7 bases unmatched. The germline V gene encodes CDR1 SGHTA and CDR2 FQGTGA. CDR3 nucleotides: TGTGCCAGCAGCTACCGGGACAGAAGGGGCTACACCTTC. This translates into CASSYRDRRGYTF.

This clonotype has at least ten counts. CDR3 DNA: TGTGCCAGTAGTATAATGAGGGGAGAAAAACTGTTTTTT. Amino acid sequence: CASSIMRGEKLFF. V gene TRBV19 combines with J gene TRBJ1-4, with TRBD1 as a possible D gene (5 bases). With 2 bases removed from V and 8 bases from J, the gap between germline ends came to 9 bases. The CDR3 runs to 13 residues. The germline V gene encodes CDR1 LNHDA and CDR2 SQIVND (reference sequence).

In DNA form, the CDR3 reads TGTGCCAGTAGTATATTGCCGGGACAGGGAGGCACCGGGGAGCTGTTTTTT. This codes for CASSILPGQGGTGELFF. The V gene is TRBV19, the J gene TRBJ2-2; 9 bases are a match to TRBD1. V trimming: 2 bases; J trimming: 4 bases; junction bases outside the gene matches: 8. Germline CDR1 is LNHDA and CDR2 is SQIVND (reference sequence). The CDR3 extends over 17 amino acids.

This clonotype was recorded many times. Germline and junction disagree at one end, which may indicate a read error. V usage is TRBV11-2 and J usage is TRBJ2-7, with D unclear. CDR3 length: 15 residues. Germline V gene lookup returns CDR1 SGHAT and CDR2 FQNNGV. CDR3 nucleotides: TGTGCCAGCACCTTAGGGTTCGGCCTCTCCTACGAGCAGTACTTC. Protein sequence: CASTLGFGLSYEQYF.

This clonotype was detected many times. The CDR3 nucleotides are TGTGCCAGCAGCCACCGGGGATCCTACAATGAGCAGTTCTTC. This translates into CASSHRGSYNEQFF. This rearrangement joins TRBV7-6 to TRBJ2-1; TRBD2 might be the D (5 bases). The length of the CDR3 is 14 residues. V shed 5 bases and J shed 1 base, with 9 bases lying between them. CDR1 is SGHVS, CDR2 FNYEAQ, per germline.

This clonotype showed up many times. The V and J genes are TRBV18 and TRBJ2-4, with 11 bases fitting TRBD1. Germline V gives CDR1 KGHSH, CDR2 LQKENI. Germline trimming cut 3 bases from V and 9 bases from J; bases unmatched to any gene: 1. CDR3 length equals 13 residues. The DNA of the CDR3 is TGTGCCAGCTCACCGGGACAGGGGGGCATTCAGTACTTC. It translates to CASSPGQGGIQYF.

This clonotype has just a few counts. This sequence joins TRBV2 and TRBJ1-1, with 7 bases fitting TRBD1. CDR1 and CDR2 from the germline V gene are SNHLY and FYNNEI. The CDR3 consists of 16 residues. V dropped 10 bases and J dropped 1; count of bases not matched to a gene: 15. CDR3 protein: CATARRTGAANTEAFF. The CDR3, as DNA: TGTGCCACCGCCCGGAGAACAGGGGCCGCGAACACTGAAGCTTTCTTT.

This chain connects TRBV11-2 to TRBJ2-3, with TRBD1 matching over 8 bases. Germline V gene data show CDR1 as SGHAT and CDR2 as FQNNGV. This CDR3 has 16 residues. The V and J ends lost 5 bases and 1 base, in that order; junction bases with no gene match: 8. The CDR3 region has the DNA TGTGCCAGCAGCAACAGGGGGAACGGGGGCACAGATACGCAGTATTTT. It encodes CASSNRGNGGTDTQYF.

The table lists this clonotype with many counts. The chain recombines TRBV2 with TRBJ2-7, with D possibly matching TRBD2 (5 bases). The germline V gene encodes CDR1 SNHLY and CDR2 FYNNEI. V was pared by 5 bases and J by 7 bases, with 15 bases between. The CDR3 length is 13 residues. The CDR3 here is CASSKDGDMEQYF. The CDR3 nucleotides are TGTGCCAGCAGTAAGGACGGGGATATGGAGCAGTACTTC. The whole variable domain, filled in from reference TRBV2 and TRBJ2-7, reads EPEVTQTPSHQVTQMGQEVILRCVPISNHLYFYWYRQILGQKVEFLVSFYNNEISEKSEIFDDQFSVERPDGSNFTLKIRSTKLEDSAMYFCASSKDGDMEQYFGPGTRLTVT.

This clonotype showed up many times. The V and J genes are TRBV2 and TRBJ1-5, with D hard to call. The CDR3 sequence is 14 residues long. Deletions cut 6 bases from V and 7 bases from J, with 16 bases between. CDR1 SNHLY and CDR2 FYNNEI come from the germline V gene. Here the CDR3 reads CASSTTRTGQPQHF. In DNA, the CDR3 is TGTGCCAGCAGCACGACGCGGACGGGGCAGCCCCAGCATTTT.

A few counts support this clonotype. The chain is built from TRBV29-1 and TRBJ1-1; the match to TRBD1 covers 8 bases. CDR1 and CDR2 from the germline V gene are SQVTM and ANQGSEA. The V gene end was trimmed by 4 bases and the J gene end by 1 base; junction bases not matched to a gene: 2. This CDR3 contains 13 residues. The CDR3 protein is CSVGGTGNTEAFF. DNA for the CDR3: TGCAGCGTTGGGGGGACAGGGAACACTGAAGCTTTCTTT. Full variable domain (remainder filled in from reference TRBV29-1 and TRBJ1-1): SAVISQKPSRDICQRGTSLTIQCQVDSQVTMMFWYRQQPGQSLTLIATANQGSEATYESGFVIDKFPISRPNLTFSTLTVSNMSPEDSSIYLCSVGGTGNTEAFFGQGTRLTVV.

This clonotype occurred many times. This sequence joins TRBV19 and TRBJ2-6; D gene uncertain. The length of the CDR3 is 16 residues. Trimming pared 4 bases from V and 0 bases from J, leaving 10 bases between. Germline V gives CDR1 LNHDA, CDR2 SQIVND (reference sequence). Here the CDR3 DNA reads TGTGCCAGTAGTAATCCCAAAAACTCTGGGGCCAACGTCCTGACTTTC. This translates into CASSNPKNSGANVLTF.

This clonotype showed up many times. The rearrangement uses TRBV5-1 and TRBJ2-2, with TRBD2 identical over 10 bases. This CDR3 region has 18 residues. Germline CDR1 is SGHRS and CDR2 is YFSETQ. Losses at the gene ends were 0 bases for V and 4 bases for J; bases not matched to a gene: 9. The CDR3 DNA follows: TGCGCCAGCAGCTTGGCGGCTAGCGGGAGTCAGGGCACCGGGGAGCTGTTTTTT. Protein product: CASSLAASGSQGTGELFF.

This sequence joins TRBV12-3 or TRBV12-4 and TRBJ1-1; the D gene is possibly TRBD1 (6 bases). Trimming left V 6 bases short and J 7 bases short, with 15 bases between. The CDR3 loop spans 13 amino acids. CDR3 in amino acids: CASSFLRGGEAFF. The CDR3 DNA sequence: TGTGCCAGCAGCTTCCTCCGAGGGGGTGAAGCTTTCTTT.

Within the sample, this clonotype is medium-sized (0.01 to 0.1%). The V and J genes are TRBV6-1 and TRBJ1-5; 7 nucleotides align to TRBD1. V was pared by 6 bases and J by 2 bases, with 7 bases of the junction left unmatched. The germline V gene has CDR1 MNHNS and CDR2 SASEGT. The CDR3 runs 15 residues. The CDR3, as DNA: TGTGCCAGCAGGAACAGGGGAGAAGGCAATCAGCCCCAGCATTTT. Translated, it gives CASRNRGEGNQPQHF.

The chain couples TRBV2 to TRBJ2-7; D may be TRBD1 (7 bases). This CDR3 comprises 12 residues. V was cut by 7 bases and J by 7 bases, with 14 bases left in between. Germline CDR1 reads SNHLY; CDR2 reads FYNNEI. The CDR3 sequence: CASNRRGREQYF. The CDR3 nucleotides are TGTGCCAGCAATCGCAGGGGGAGGGAGCAGTACTTC.

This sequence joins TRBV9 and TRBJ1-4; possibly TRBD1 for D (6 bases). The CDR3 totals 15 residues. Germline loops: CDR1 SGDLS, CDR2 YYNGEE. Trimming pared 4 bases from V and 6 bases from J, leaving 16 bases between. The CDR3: CASSPEGAGDEKLFF. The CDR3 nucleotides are TGTGCCAGCAGCCCCGAAGGGGCAGGGGATGAAAAACTGTTTTTT.

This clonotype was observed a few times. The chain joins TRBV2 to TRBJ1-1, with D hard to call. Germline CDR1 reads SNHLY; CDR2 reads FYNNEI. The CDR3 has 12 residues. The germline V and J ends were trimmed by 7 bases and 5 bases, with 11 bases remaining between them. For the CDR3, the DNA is TGTGCCAGCAAGCCCAGACGAACTGAAGCTTTCTTT. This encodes CASKPRRTEAFF.

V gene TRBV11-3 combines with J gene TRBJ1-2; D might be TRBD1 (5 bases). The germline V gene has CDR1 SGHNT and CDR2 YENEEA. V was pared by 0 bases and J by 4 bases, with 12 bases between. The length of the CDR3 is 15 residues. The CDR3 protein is CASSLDAGLSYGYTF. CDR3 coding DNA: TGTGCCAGCAGCTTAGATGCAGGGCTCTCCTATGGCTACACCTTC.

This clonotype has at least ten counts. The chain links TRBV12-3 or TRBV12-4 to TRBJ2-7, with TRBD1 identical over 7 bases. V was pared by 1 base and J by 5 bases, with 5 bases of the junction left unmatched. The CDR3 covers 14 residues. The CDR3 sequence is CASSLDRGGDEQYF. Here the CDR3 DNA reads TGTGCCAGCAGTTTAGACAGGGGTGGTGACGAGCAGTACTTC.

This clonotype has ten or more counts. This CDR3 is CAISIQPTEQYF. CDR3 DNA sequence: TGTGCCATCAGTATCCAACCGACCGAGCAGTACTTC. The chain has TRBV10-3 and TRBJ2-7; no firm D call. Between the trimmed V and J ends, which lost 5 bases and 6 bases, there was a span of 11 bases. The germline gives CDR1 ENHRY, CDR2 SYGVKD. The CDR3 covers 12 residues.

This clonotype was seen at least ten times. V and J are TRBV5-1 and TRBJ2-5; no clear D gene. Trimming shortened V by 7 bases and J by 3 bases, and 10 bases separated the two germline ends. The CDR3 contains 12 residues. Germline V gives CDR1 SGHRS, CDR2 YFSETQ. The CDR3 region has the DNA TGCGCCAGCCACCAGGCCGAAGAGACCCAGTACTTC. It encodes CASHQAEETQYF.

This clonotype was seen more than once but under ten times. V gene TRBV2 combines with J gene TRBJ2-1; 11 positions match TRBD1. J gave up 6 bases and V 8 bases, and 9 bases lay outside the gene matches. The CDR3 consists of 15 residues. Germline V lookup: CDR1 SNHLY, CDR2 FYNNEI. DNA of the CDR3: TGTGCCAGCCGCTCCTCCGGGACAGGGGGCAATGAGCAGTTCTTC. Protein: CASRSSGTGGNEQFF.

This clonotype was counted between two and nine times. CDR3 in DNA: TGTGCCAGCAGCTACAGACAGGGGGCGTTTCAGCCCCAGCATTTT. It encodes CASSYRQGAFQPQHF. This chain connects TRBV21-1 to TRBJ1-5; the table's D call, TRBD1, has no DNA check behind it. TRBV21-1 has pseudogene status. CDR3 size: 15 residues.

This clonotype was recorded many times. The CDR3 DNA is TGTGCCAGCAGCTTAGGCCAGCAGGGACGCGATGGCTACACCTTC. Translating gives CASSLGQQGRDGYTF. The gene calls are TRBV13 and TRBJ1-2; D might be TRBD1 (5 bases). Germline V gives CDR1 PRHDT, CDR2 FYEKMQ (reference sequence). The CDR3 extends over 15 amino acids. V was cut by 0 bases and J by 6 bases, with 14 bases left in between.

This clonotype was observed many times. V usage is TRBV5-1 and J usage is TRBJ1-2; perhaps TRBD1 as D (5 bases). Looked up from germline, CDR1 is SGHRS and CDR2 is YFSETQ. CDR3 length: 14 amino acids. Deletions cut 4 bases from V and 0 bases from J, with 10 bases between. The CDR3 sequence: CASSHGDPNYGYTF. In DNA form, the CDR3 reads TGCGCCAGCAGCCACGGGGACCCTAACTATGGCTACACCTTC.